Reported below is one TCR beta chain. With 1 base removed from V and 2 bases from J, the gap between germline ends came to 9 bases. Germline-derived CDR1 and CDR2 are MNHNS and SASEGT. This CDR3 spans 14 amino acids. This sample is part of a study of shared clonotypes between healthy human individuals. The method was immunoSEQ multiplex PCR; TCRdb's version includes in-frame clones alone and lacks a portion of them. The top ten hold around 0.35% of the sample, which has approximately 2,000,000 clones, 85% to 95% seen once. This TCR was sampled from a man younger than 35 in good health. Some clones in this sample may be carry-over from other donors' samples. Sequenced: naive CD4+ T cells from PBMCs. Subset given: CD45RA+ positively selected. This chain links TRBV6-1 with TRBJ2-7; a weak D match, TRBD1 (6 bases). The CDR3 region is CASSEGGGAYEQYF. The CDR3 DNA follows: TGTGCCAGCAGTGAAGGTGGGGGCGCCTACGAGCAGTACTTC.